This entry concerns a single T cell receptor (beta chain). The record originates from a study of blood T cell repertoires in COVID-19. Study in general: From T cells, B-cell-depleted T cells, or PBMCs came the material, which was cDNA or gDNA.

The CDR3 loop spans 15 amino acids. Per the germline V gene, CDR1 is SQVTM and CDR2 is ANQGSEA. V lost 3 bases to trimming and J lost 1 base; unmatched junction nucleotides: 8. In the original processing: Reference gene primers were amplified, and this amplification served to estimate nucleated cell counts. Profiling relied on immunoSEQ multiplex PCR, and the TCRdb table lists in-frame clones only, not all of them. The V and J calls and clone size are taken from that table; D and trimming were inferred from the DNA. The sample has tens of thousands of clones, roughly 80% seen once. This sequence joins TRBV29-1 and TRBJ1-1, with 7 bases identical to TRBD1. The sequenced sample was peripheral blood. The receptor was derived from a man between 65 and 85 years old with acute or convalescent COVID-19. The CDR3 region has the DNA TGCAGCGTTGAGAGGGGGCAGGCGTCGAACACTGAAGCTTTCTTT. Residues: CSVERGQASNTEAFF.